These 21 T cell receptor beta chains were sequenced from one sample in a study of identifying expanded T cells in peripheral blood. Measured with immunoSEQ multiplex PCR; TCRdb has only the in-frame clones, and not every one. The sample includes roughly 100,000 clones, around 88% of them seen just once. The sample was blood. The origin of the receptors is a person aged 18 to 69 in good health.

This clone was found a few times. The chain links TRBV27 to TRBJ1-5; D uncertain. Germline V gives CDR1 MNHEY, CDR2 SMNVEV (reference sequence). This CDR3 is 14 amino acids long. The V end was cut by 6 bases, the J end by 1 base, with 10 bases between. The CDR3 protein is CASRLPGSNQPQHF. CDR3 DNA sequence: TGTGCCAGCAGACTCCCGGGGAGCAATCAGCCCCAGCATTTT.

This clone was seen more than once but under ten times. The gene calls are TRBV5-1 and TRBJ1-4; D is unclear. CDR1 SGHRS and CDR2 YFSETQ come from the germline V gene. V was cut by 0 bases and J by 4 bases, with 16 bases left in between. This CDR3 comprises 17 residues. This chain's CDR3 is CASSLEGRPEFNEKLFF. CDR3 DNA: TGCGCCAGCAGCTTGGAGGGTAGGCCAGAGTTTAATGAAAAACTGTTTTTT.

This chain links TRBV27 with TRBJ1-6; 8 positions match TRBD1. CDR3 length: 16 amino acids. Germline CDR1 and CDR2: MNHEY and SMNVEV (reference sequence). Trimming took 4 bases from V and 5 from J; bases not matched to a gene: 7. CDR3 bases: TGTGCCAGCAGTTGGTGGGCAGGGGGCAATAATTCACCCCTCCACTTT. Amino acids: CASSWWAGGNNSPLHF.

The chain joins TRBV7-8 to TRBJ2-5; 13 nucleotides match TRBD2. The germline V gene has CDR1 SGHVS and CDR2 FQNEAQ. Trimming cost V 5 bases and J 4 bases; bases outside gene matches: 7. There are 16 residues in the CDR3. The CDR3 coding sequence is TGTGCCAGCAGCCGCCAACTAGCGGGGGGGCGAGAGACCCAGTACTTC. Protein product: CASSRQLAGGRETQYF.

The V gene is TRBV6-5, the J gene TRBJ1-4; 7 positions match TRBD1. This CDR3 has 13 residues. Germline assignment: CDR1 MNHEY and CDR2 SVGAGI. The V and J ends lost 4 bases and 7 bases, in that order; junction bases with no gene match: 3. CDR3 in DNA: TGTGCCAGCAGTTTGGGACAGACTGAAAAACTGTTTTTT. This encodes CASSLGQTEKLFF.

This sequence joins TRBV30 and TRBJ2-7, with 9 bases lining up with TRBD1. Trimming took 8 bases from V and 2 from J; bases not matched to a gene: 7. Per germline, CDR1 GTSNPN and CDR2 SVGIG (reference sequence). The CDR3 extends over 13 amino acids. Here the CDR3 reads CAGRDRAPYEQYF. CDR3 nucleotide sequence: TGTGCCGGCCGGGACAGGGCCCCCTACGAGCAGTACTTC.

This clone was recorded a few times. CDR3 coding DNA: TGTGCCAGCTCACCACCATCAGGGCAGACCGGGGAGCTGTTTTTT. This codes for CASSPPSGQTGELFF. The chain uses TRBV18 and TRBJ2-2, with D tentatively TRBD1 (5 bases). This CDR3 region has 15 residues. The germline CDR1 and CDR2 sequences are KGHSH and LQKENI. The V gene lost 0 bases and the J gene lost 5 bases, with 10 bases spanning the gap.

The CDR3: CASSFRDRDSPLHF. CDR3 coding DNA: TGTGCCAGCAGTTTTCGGGACAGGGACTCACCCCTCCACTTT. V usage is TRBV27 and J usage is TRBJ1-6; 9 nucleotides agree with TRBD1. The CDR3 has 14 residues. From germline, CDR1 is MNHEY and CDR2 SMNVEV (reference sequence). Trimming removed 3 bases from V and 10 bases from J; junction bases left unmatched: 4.

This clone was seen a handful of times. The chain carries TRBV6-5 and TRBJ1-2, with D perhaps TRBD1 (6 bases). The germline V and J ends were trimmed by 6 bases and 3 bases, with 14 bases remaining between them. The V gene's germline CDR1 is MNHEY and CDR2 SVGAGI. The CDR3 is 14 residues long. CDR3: CASRPEQGDYGYTF. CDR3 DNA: TGTGCCAGCAGGCCCGAACAGGGAGACTATGGCTACACCTTC.

The CDR3 sequence is CASSSLGRAYEQYF. In DNA form, the CDR3 reads TGTGCCAGCAGCTCACTAGGAAGGGCCTACGAGCAGTACTTC. This sequence joins TRBV7-2 and TRBJ2-7, with D tentatively TRBD2 (5 bases). This CDR3 is 14 amino acids long. Germline CDR1 reads SGHTA; CDR2 reads FQGNSA. The V end lost 4 bases, the J end lost 2 bases, and 12 bases lay between the germline ends.

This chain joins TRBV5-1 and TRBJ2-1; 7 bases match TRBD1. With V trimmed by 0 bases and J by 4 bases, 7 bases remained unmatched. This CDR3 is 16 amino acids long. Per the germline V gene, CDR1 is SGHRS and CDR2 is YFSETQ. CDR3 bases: TGCGCCAGCAGCTTGGGCCTAGGGGGCGCGTACAATGAGCAGTTCTTC. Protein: CASSLGLGGAYNEQFF.

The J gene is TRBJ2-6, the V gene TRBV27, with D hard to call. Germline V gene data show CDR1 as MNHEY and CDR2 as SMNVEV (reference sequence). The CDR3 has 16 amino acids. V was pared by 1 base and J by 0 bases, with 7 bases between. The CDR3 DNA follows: TGTGCCAGCAGTTTATTCTCTGACTCTGGGGCCAACGTCCTGACTTTC. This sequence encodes CASSLFSDSGANVLTF.

The CDR3 DNA reads TGTGCCAGCAGGTTAGGGATGGGCAATGAGCAGTTCTTC. It specifies CASRLGMGNEQFF. This chain joins TRBV2 and TRBJ2-1; no reliable D call. Trimming shortened V by 6 bases and J by 6 bases, and 12 bases separated the two germline ends. The CDR3 runs 13 residues. Germline V gene data show CDR1 as SNHLY and CDR2 as FYNNEI.

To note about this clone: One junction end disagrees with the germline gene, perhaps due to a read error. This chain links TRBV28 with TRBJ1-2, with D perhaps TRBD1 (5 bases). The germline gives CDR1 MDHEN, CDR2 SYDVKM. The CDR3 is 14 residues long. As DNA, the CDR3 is TGTGCCAGCAGTTTCCCGACCAACGGGGCCCTTTATTCCTTC. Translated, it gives CASSFPTNGALYSF.

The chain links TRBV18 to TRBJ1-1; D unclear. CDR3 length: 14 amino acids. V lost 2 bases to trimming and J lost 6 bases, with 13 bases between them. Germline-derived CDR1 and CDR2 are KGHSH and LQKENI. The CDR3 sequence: CASSPWSSKAEAFF. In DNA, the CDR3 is TGTGCCAGCTCACCATGGTCCTCCAAAGCTGAAGCTTTCTTT.

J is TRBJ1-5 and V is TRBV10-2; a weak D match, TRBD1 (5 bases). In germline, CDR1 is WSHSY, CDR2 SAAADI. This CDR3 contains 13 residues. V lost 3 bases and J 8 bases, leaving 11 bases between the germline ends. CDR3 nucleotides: TGCGCCAGCAGTGATCAAGGGGTGGAGCCCCAGCATTTT. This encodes CASSDQGVEPQHF.

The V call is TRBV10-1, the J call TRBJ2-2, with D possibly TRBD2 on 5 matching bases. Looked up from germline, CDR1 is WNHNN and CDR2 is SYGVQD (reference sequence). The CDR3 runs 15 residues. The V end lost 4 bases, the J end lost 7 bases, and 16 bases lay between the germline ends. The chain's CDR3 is CASSGFGLAGGELFF. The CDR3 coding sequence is TGCGCCAGCAGTGGGTTTGGGCTAGCCGGCGGGGAGCTGTTTTTT.

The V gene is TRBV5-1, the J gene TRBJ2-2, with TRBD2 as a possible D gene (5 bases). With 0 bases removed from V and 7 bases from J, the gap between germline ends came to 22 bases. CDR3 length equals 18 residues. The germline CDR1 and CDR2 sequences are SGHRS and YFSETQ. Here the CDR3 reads CASSLVGAGLTYNGELFF. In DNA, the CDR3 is TGCGCCAGCAGCTTGGTCGGAGCAGGACTTACCTACAACGGGGAGCTGTTTTTT. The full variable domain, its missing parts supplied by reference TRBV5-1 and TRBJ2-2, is KAGVTQTPRYLIKTRGQQVTLSCSPISGHRSVSWYQQTPGQGLQFLFEYFSETQRNKGNFPGRFSGRQFSNSRSEMNVSTLELGDSALYLCASSLVGAGLTYNGELFFGEGSRLTVL.

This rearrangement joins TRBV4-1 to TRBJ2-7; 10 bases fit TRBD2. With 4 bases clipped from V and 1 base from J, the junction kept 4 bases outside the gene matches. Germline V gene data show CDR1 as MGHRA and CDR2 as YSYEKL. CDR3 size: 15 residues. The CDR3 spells CASSPIAGGSYEQYF. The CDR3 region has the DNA TGCGCCAGCAGCCCCATAGCGGGGGGTTCCTACGAGCAGTACTTC.

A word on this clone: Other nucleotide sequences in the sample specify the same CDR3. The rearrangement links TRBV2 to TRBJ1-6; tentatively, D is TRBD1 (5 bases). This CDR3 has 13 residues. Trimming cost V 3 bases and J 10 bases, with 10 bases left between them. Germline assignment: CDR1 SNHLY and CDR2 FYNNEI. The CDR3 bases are TGTGCCAGCAGTGAGCAGGGCGGATCACCCCTCCACTTT. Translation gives CASSEQGGSPLHF.

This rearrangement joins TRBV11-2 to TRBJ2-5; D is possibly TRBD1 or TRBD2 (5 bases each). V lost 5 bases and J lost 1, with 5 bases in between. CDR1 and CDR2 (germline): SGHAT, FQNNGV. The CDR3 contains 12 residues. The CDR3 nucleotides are TGTGCCAGCAGCGGGACCCAAGAGACCCAGTACTTC. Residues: CASSGTQETQYF.